The clone carrying this T cell receptor beta chain showed up just a few times. Antigen: not known. At one of its ends the junction is not consistent with the germline gene, which may arise from a read error. Per the germline V gene, CDR1 is DFQATT and CDR2 is SNEGSKA (reference sequence). The CDR3 contains 14 residues. TCR beta CDR3 regions were amplified from RNA transcripts. In the first round, RT-PCR was carried out with HTBI primers, and a multiplex PCR formed the second round. TCRdb ran MiXCR on the multiplex PCR reads and lists one entry per CDR3 protein. The table includes around 1,200,000 distinct CDR3 sequences, about 35% detected once. Patients with other autoimmune diseases, uncontrolled infections, pregnancy or lactation were excluded. The sample belongs to a study of Graves' ophthalmopathy and Graves' hyperthyroidism. Study results and caveats: Ophthalmopathy progression prediction by the model yielded a sensitivity of 55% to 71% and a specificity of under 85%.

The V and J genes are TRBV20-1 and TRBJ1-4; D is perhaps TRBD1 (5 bases). The TCR sequence derives from an adult man with Graves' hyperthyroidism. The sample was peripheral blood or thyroid tissue (not recorded which). The DNA of the CDR3 is TGCAGTGCCCTGGGGGGAGAAGGGCGTGAAAGACTGTTTTTT. It yields the protein CSALGGEGRERLFF.